The source of this TCR beta chain is a study of blood T cell repertoires in COVID-19. In the study overall: The study drew acute and convalescent COVID-19 samples from the United States, Italy and Spain. T cells, B-cell-depleted T cells, or PBMCs provided the cDNA or gDNA that served as material.

This CDR3 is 18 amino acids long. Trimming removed 3 bases from V and 1 base from J; junction bases left unmatched: 14. Germline V gene lookup returns CDR1 LNHDA and CDR2 SQIVND (reference sequence). Authors' data handling: Cell counts per sample came from amplifying reference gene primers. Repertoires were generated with immunoSEQ multiplex PCR, while TCRdb's copy carries only in-frame clones and drops some. Clone size and the V and J calls come from that table; the DNA yielded D and trimming. The sample holds 40,000 to 60,000 clones; approximately 86% are singletons and the top ten take around 14%.

The clonotype originates from a human donor in a cohort sampled during active COVID-19. The V gene is TRBV19, the J gene TRBJ1-1; 7 nucleotides line up with TRBD1. Sequenced sample: peripheral blood. CDR3 in DNA: TGTGCCAGTAGTATCTCGCCCTGGACAGGTTTTCAGAACACTGAAGCTTTCTTT. Translation: CASSISPWTGFQNTEAFF.